Listed below are T cell receptor beta chains from one sample, sequenced in a study of blood T cell repertoires in COVID-19. Generated by immunoSEQ multiplex PCR, the TCRdb table keeps only in-frame clones and is missing some. Here the sample spans roughly 290,000 clones, over 75% being singletons. The sample comprised peripheral blood. Every receptor here comes from a woman aged 55-75 years with acute or convalescent COVID-19. Both conserved end residues are part of each CDR3. A D gene is named only where the DNA matches it firmly. Some rows have no size entry. The others give once, few or many, or a class for an expanded clone.

DNA: TGTGCCAGCAGCTTGGGGACGGGACTGGTTTTGGATACGCAGTATTTT
CDR3: CASSLGTGLVLDTQYF
D: -
J: TRBJ2-3
V: TRBV11-2
size: -

DNA: TGTGCCAGCAGTCTCGCCGGGACAGGGTTTACCGGGGAGCTGTTTTTT
CDR3: CASSLAGTGFTGELFF
D: TRBD1
J: TRBJ2-2
V: TRBV27
size: -

DNA: TGCAGCGTTAGTCAGGGCGCCGGGACAGATACGCAGTATTTT
CDR3: CSVSQGAGTDTQYF
D: -
J: TRBJ2-3
V: TRBV29-1
size: -

DNA: TGTGCCAGCAGCCGCACGGGCGGGCTTGTCAATGAGCAGTTCTTC
CDR3: CASSRTGGLVNEQFF
D: -
J: TRBJ2-1
V: TRBV7-3
size: -

DNA: TGTGCCAGTAGGTCCAGGATGGGGAACACTGAAGCTTTCTTT
CDR3: CASRSRMGNTEAFF
D: -
J: TRBJ1-1
V: TRBV19
size: -

DNA: TGTGCCAGCAGCTCCAGGGCAGGCTACACCTTC
CDR3: CASSSRAGYTF
D: -
J: TRBJ1-2
V: TRBV28
size: -

DNA: TGTGCCAGCAGCAAACGCTCAGTGGGCCGTTCACCCCTCCACTTT
CDR3: CASSKRSVGRSPLHF
D: -
J: TRBJ1-6
V: TRBV21-1
size: once

DNA: TGTGCCATCAGTGAGTCGCAGTCAGATTACGAGCAGTACTTC
CDR3: CAISESQSDYEQYF
D: -
J: TRBJ2-7
V: TRBV10-3
size: -

DNA: TGTGCCAGCAGTTACTCGCAGGGGGCAGTGGGCACTGAAGCTTTCTTT
CDR3: CASSYSQGAVGTEAFF
D: TRBD1
J: TRBJ1-1
V: TRBV6-2/TRBV6-3
size: -

DNA: TGTGCCAGCATTGAGTCGCAGGGCAGTGGAAATGAAAAACTGTTTTTT
CDR3: CASIESQGSGNEKLFF
D: -
J: TRBJ1-4
V: TRBV28
size: -

DNA: TGTGCCAGCAGCTCACAGGGGAGCGTCTATGGCTACACCTTC
CDR3: CASSSQGSVYGYTF
D: TRBD1
J: TRBJ1-2
V: TRBV7-3
size: -

DNA: TGTGCCAGCAGTTTAAAACCCCGGGACAGGGGTTCTGGGGCCAACGTCCTGACTTTC
CDR3: CASSLKPRDRGSGANVLTF
D: TRBD1
J: TRBJ2-6
V: TRBV27
size: -

DNA: TGTGCCACCAGCAGAGATATGGGGGGGCCTCGGAATGAGCAGTTCTTC
CDR3: CATSRDMGGPRNEQFF
D: -
J: TRBJ2-1
V: TRBV15
size: -

DNA: TGCGCCAGCAAGCCTAGCGGAGCCACCGGGGAGCTGTTTTTT
CDR3: CASKPSGATGELFF
D: TRBD2
J: TRBJ2-2
V: TRBV10-2
size: once

DNA: TGTGCCAGCACCCCCGGGACAGGGGGAATCGATGAGCAGTTCTTC
CDR3: CASTPGTGGIDEQFF
D: TRBD1
J: TRBJ2-1
V: TRBV6-5
size: -

DNA: TGTGCCAGCGGCCCGTGGAGCGGGAGTTACGAGCAGTACTTC
CDR3: CASGPWSGSYEQYF
D: TRBD2
J: TRBJ2-7
V: TRBV7-2
size: -

DNA: TGTGCCACCAGCAGAGAGCAGAATAGCAATCAGCCCCAGCATTTT
CDR3: CATSREQNSNQPQHF
D: -
J: TRBJ1-5
V: TRBV15
size: once

DNA: TGTGCCAGTACCTCGCGAGTGCGAGTGTCCTATGGCTACACCTTC
CDR3: CASTSRVRVSYGYTF
D: -
J: TRBJ1-2
V: TRBV19
size: -

DNA: TGTGCCAGCAGCCGCGGGAGGAGCTCCTACAATGAGCAGTTCTTC
CDR3: CASSRGRSSYNEQFF
D: TRBD2
J: TRBJ2-1
V: TRBV6-5
size: -

DNA: TGCGCCAGCAGCTGGGGGACAGTTACCGCTAACTATGGCTACACCTTC
CDR3: CASSWGTVTANYGYTF
D: TRBD1
J: TRBJ1-2
V: TRBV5-1
size: -

DNA: TGTGCCAGCACCCCCCTTCAGGTCGGGAGGCCCTTTAATGAGCAGTTCTTC
CDR3: CASTPLQVGRPFNEQFF
D: TRBD2
J: TRBJ2-1
V: TRBV28
size: -

DNA: TGCGCCAGCTCCGACAGGCTCAATTCACCCCTCCACTTT
CDR3: CASSDRLNSPLHF
D: -
J: TRBJ1-6
V: TRBV5-1
size: -

DNA: TGTGCCACCATCGGGGACACTGAAGCTTTCTTT
CDR3: CATIGDTEAFF
D: -
J: TRBJ1-1
V: TRBV24-1
size: -

DNA: TGTGCCAGCAGCACACCAGGTGAAGCTTTCTTT
CDR3: CASSTPGEAFF
D: -
J: TRBJ1-1
V: TRBV7-9
size: many

DNA: TGCGCCAGCAGCCAAGGACAGAATGAAAAACTGTTTTTT
CDR3: CASSQGQNEKLFF
D: -
J: TRBJ1-4
V: TRBV4-1
size: -

DNA: TGTGCCAGCAGCCGATGGTACGGACTAACCCCTAGCTCCTACAATGAGCAGTTCTTC
CDR3: CASSRWYGLTPSSYNEQFF
D: -
J: TRBJ2-1
V: TRBV4-2
size: -

DNA: TGTGCCAGCCTAAAGGGGCTAGCGGGGCCCCGGGATACGCAGTATTTT
CDR3: CASLKGLAGPRDTQYF
D: TRBD2
J: TRBJ2-3
V: TRBV2
size: -

DNA: TGCGCCAGCAATTCGGTACACCGGACAGGGAACACCGGGGAGCTGTTTTTT
CDR3: CASNSVHRTGNTGELFF
D: TRBD1
J: TRBJ2-2
V: TRBV5-1
size: -

DNA: TGTGCCAGCAGTCGACAGGGGGCGTACGAGCAGTACTTC
CDR3: CASSRQGAYEQYF
D: TRBD1
J: TRBJ2-7
V: TRBV28
size: -

DNA: TGTGCCAGCAGCCGGGGGGACAGGACTTCCTACGAGCAGTACTTC
CDR3: CASSRGDRTSYEQYF
D: -
J: TRBJ2-7
V: TRBV5-8
size: -

DNA: TGTGCCAGCAGGACAGGGGGCCTGAGCTACGAGCAGTACTTC
CDR3: CASRTGGLSYEQYF
D: TRBD1
J: TRBJ2-7
V: TRBV27
size: -

DNA: TGTGCCAGCAGCCCCAGGGGGGCGCAGGTTGGTGGTGGAAACACCATATATTTT
CDR3: CASSPRGAQVGGGNTIYF
D: TRBD1
J: TRBJ1-3
V: TRBV27
size: -